This TCR beta chain emerged from a study of radiation and T cells in renal cell carcinoma. Time point described: baseline pretreatment blood. Noted treatment: 15 Gy SBRT to primary tumor, nephrectomy 4 weeks later. After SBRT, blood was collected at 2 and 4 weeks, plus baseline. This CDR3 is built from 15 residues. The V end was cut by 2 bases, the J end by 1 base, with 8 bases between. From germline, CDR1 is SGHTA and CDR2 FQGTGA. Sequenced by immunoSEQ multiplex PCR; TCRdb stores in-frame clones only, minus some. This table holds 150,000 or so clones, 88% found once. About this clone: Its specificity is unknown.

Whole-study findings and limits: Top tumor clonotypes rose in blood 2 weeks post-radiation, then contracted.

The sample here was blood, taken from a patient whose treatment included radiotherapy and nephrectomy. V gene TRBV7-3 combines with J gene TRBJ2-2, with D hard to call. This clonotype was sampled from a woman in her seventies with renal cell carcinoma. DNA for the CDR3: TGTGCCAGCAGCTTAGGTCTCGGGAACACCGGGGAGCTGTTTTTT. Translation gives CASSLGLGNTGELFF.